One sample yielded the 28 T cell receptor beta chains listed below, sequenced in a study of cytomegalovirus exposure and HLA in healthy donors. In the PCR, 60 Vbeta and 13 Jbeta primers were used. Sequenced by immunoSEQ multiplex PCR; TCRdb stores in-frame clones only, minus some. The data contain 200,000 to 250,000 clones, 70% to 85% of them seen just once; the ten biggest clones take up 1.7%. Sequencing input: PBMCs. The receptors stem from a man aged 45-65 years in good health and CMV-seronegative.

The chain has TRBV2 and TRBJ2-7; the D is unclear. The CDR3 runs to 11 residues. Trimming took off 7 bases at V and 6 bases at J, with 10 bases between the two ends. Germline V CDR1 and CDR2: SNHLY, FYNNEI. The CDR3 spells CASTEAVEQYF. The CDR3, as DNA: TGTGCCAGCACCGAGGCGGTCGAGCAGTACTTC. The full variable domain, with the rest looked up from reference TRBV2 and TRBJ2-7, is EPEVTQTPSHQVTQMGQEVILRCVPISNHLYFYWYRQILGQKVEFLVSFYNNEISEKSEIFDDQFSVERPDGSNFTLKIRSTKLEDSAMYFCASTEAVEQYFGPGTRLTVT.

The chain recombines TRBV7-8 with TRBJ2-2, with 7 positions matching TRBD1. Germline V gives CDR1 SGHVS, CDR2 FQNEAQ. V shed 5 bases and J 6 bases; nucleotides not matched to a gene: 9. This CDR3 is 15 amino acids long. The CDR3 coding sequence is TGTGCCAGCAGCCCAGCTGGACAGGCTGCCGGGGAGCTGTTTTTT. This encodes CASSPAGQAAGELFF.

The chain couples TRBV7-3 to TRBJ2-1; 9 bases map to TRBD2. V gave up 5 bases and J gave up 0 bases; unmatched junction bases: 2. CDR3 length equals 15 residues. The germline V gene has CDR1 SGHTA and CDR2 FQGTGA. The CDR3 DNA reads TGTGCCAGCAGCCGTAGCGGGAGCTCCTACAATGAGCAGTTCTTC. This encodes CASSRSGSSYNEQFF.

The V call is TRBV18, the J call TRBJ1-2; 8 nucleotides match TRBD1. CDR1 is KGHSH, CDR2 LQKENI, per germline. The V and J ends lost 6 bases and 6 bases, in that order; junction bases with no gene match: 6. The CDR3 sequence is 13 residues long. CDR3 DNA sequence: TGTGCCAGCTCCCGCGGGACAGGCGATGGCTACACCTTC. This sequence encodes CASSRGTGDGYTF.

The chain uses TRBV27 and TRBJ2-5; D call uncertain. The length of the CDR3 is 13 residues. Trimming shortened V by 5 bases and J by 2 bases, and 9 bases separated the two germline ends. Germline V gene lookup returns CDR1 MNHEY and CDR2 SMNVEV (reference sequence). CDR3 amino acids: CASSPPLQETQYF. CDR3 in DNA: TGTGCCAGCAGTCCCCCCCTTCAAGAGACCCAGTACTTC.

CDR3 protein: CASSTRDRTYEQYF. As DNA, the CDR3 is TGTGCCAGCAGTACCCGGGACAGAACCTACGAGCAGTACTTC. The chain links TRBV27 to TRBJ2-7; 7 bases are shared with TRBD1. Germline trimming cut 5 bases from V and 2 bases from J; bases unmatched to any gene: 6. CDR3 length equals 14 residues. Germline lookup yields CDR1 MNHEY and CDR2 SMNVEV (reference sequence).

V is TRBV5-4 and J is TRBJ2-5, with D possibly TRBD1 on 5 matching bases. The V and J ends lost 4 bases and 3 bases respectively, with 13 bases between them. Germline CDR1 SGHNT, CDR2 YYREEE (reference sequence). The CDR3 is 14 amino acids. This CDR3 reads CASSPRQRKETQYF. The CDR3 bases are TGTGCCAGCAGCCCGAGACAGAGAAAAGAGACCCAGTACTTC.

The V gene is TRBV27, the J gene TRBJ2-5; D call uncertain. CDR3 size: 13 residues. V lost 5 bases, J lost 0 bases, and 7 bases lay in between. The germline CDR1 and CDR2 sequences are MNHEY and SMNVEV (reference sequence). The DNA of the CDR3 is TGTGCCAGCAGTCCCTTGTACCAAGAGACCCAGTACTTC. Translation: CASSPLYQETQYF.

The gene calls are TRBV5-1 and TRBJ1-2; 9 bases align to TRBD1. This CDR3 is 14 amino acids long. Looked up from germline, CDR1 is SGHRS and CDR2 is YFSETQ. Germline trimming cut 2 bases from V and 2 bases from J; bases unmatched to any gene: 1. CDR3 residues: CASSLTGGNYGYTF. In DNA form, the CDR3 reads TGCGCCAGCAGCTTAACAGGGGGCAACTATGGCTACACCTTC.

This chain uses TRBV19 with TRBJ1-6; D gene uncertain. The CDR3 is 14 amino acids. Trimming pared 3 bases from V and 4 bases from J, leaving 7 bases between. Per the germline V gene, CDR1 is LNHDA and CDR2 is SQIVND (reference sequence). CDR3 sequence (DNA): TGTGCCAGTAGTATCGCCAGTTATAATTCACCCCTCCACTTT. It specifies CASSIASYNSPLHF.

The chain joins TRBV9 to TRBJ2-7; 7 bases fit TRBD2. With 0 bases clipped from V and 5 bases from J, the junction kept 5 bases outside the gene matches. This CDR3 is 14 amino acids long. CDR1 SGDLS and CDR2 YYNGEE come from the germline V gene. The DNA of the CDR3 is TGTGCCAGCAGCGTAGGGGGAGGGAAGAACGAGCAGTACTTC. It is translated as CASSVGGGKNEQYF.

The chain is built from TRBV30 and TRBJ2-1, with 9 bases matching TRBD2. Unmatched junction bases numbered 2, after V lost 3 bases and J lost 5 bases. The CDR3 is 13 residues long. Looked up from germline, CDR1 is GTSNPN and CDR2 is SVGIG (reference sequence). DNA of the CDR3: TGTGCCTGGAGCCCTAGCGGGAACAATGAGCAGTTCTTC. Residues: CAWSPSGNNEQFF.

J is TRBJ2-5 and V is TRBV7-3; 7 nucleotides line up with TRBD1. The ends lost 1 base at V and 5 bases at J; junction bases unmatched: 7. CDR3 size: 15 residues. The V gene's germline CDR1 is SGHTA and CDR2 FQGTGA. CDR3 amino acids: CASSLRGGFGETQYF. The CDR3 DNA is TGTGCCAGCAGCTTAAGAGGGGGCTTTGGGGAGACCCAGTACTTC.

The V call is TRBV27, the J call TRBJ2-7, with 12 bases lining up with TRBD2. The CDR3 consists of 14 residues. The trim removed 5 bases at V and 1 base at J, leaving 0 bases unmatched. Germline V gives CDR1 MNHEY, CDR2 SMNVEV (reference sequence). DNA of the CDR3: TGTGCCAGCAGTGGACTAGCGGGATCCTACGAGCAGTACTTC. It yields the protein CASSGLAGSYEQYF.

In the case of this clone: Germline and junction disagree at one end, which may indicate a read error. CDR3 residues: CASAGSPSSCNEQFF. The CDR3 nucleotides are TGCGCCAGCGCCGGCTCGCCTAGCTCCTGCAATGAGCAGTTCTTC. This chain connects TRBV5-1 to TRBJ2-1; possibly TRBD2 for D (5 bases). Germline V gives CDR1 SGHRS, CDR2 YFSETQ. The CDR3 is 15 residues long.

This chain links TRBV2 with TRBJ2-3; the D is unclear. V shed 6 bases and J shed 6 bases, with 10 bases lying between them. The germline gives CDR1 SNHLY, CDR2 FYNNEI. CDR3 length: 12 residues. The CDR3, as DNA: TGTGCCAGCAGGATACTCGGGGATACGCAGTATTTT. This translates into CASRILGDTQYF.

The chain recombines TRBV7-6 with TRBJ2-5; a weak D match, TRBD1 (5 bases). Germline values: CDR1 SGHVS, CDR2 FNYEAQ. V was trimmed by 1 base and J by 1 base, leaving 10 bases between them. This CDR3 comprises 15 residues. The CDR3 is CASSLGDRIQETQYF. The CDR3 DNA reads as TGTGCCAGCAGCTTAGGCGACAGAATCCAAGAGACCCAGTACTTC.

This chain joins TRBV4-2 and TRBJ1-1; a possible D gene is TRBD1 (5 bases). The V end lost 2 bases, the J end lost 3 bases, and 13 bases lay between the germline ends. This CDR3 comprises 15 residues. Germline assignment: CDR1 LGHNA and CDR2 YNFKEQ. CDR3 coding DNA: TGTGCCAGCAGCCAAAAACTGGGAGGGGACACTGAAGCTTTCTTT. This codes for CASSQKLGGDTEAFF.

The chain uses TRBV11-1 and TRBJ1-1, with D unclear. The CDR3 loop spans 13 amino acids. V dropped 3 bases and J dropped 4 bases, with 9 bases sitting between them. Germline V gene data show CDR1 as SGHAT and CDR2 as FQDESV (reference sequence). CDR3 DNA: TGTGCCAGCAGCTTCGGGGTGGGCACTGAAGCTTTCTTT. It encodes CASSFGVGTEAFF. Full variable domain (outside the CDR3, taken from reference TRBV11-1 and TRBJ1-1): EAEVAQSPRYKITEKSQAVAFWCDPISGHATLYWYRQILGQGPELLVQFQDESVVDDSQLPKDRFSAERLKGVDSTLKIQPAELGDSAMYLCASSFGVGTEAFFGQGTRLTVV.

This sequence joins TRBV5-5 and TRBJ2-1, with 8 bases identical to TRBD2. V lost 0 bases and J lost 7; bases outside the gene matches: 3. CDR1 is SGHKS, CDR2 YYEKEE, per germline (reference sequence). This CDR3 has 14 residues. Written as DNA, the CDR3 is TGTGCCAGCAGCTTGGGACTAGCGCTTAATGAGCAGTTCTTC. It encodes CASSLGLALNEQFF.

The V gene is TRBV7-8, the J gene TRBJ2-5, with 7 bases identical to TRBD2. There are 15 residues in the CDR3. Germline CDR1 reads SGHVS; CDR2 reads FQNEAQ. The V gene end was trimmed by 7 bases and the J gene end by 4 bases; junction bases not matched to a gene: 12. Here the CDR3 reads CASTNLAEERETQYF. The CDR3, as DNA: TGTGCCAGCACAAATCTAGCGGAGGAGAGAGAGACCCAGTACTTC.

Of note for this clone: Compared with germline, one end of the junction differs, possibly owing to a read error. The genes are TRBV28 and TRBJ2-1, with TRBD1 matching over 7 bases. The CDR3 is 14 residues long. CDR1 is MDHEN and CDR2 is SYDVKM in the germline V gene. CDR3 amino acids: CASIPPTGHNGQFF. CDR3 bases: TGTGCCAGCATCCCCCCGACAGGGCACAATGGGCAGTTCTTC.

CDR3 sequence reads: CASSRTGRTLNTEAFF. In DNA, the CDR3 is TGTGCCAGTAGCAGGACAGGGAGGACCCTGAACACTGAAGCTTTCTTT. The chain uses TRBV19 and TRBJ1-1, with 8 bases matching TRBD1. V lost 6 bases to trimming and J lost 0 bases; unmatched junction nucleotides: 9. The CDR3 totals 16 residues. Looked up from germline, CDR1 is LNHDA and CDR2 is SQIVND (reference sequence).

This clone was observed a single time. The chain is built from TRBV19 and TRBJ1-6; TRBD1 agrees at 7 bases. The CDR3 is 15 amino acids. CDR1 and CDR2 from the germline V gene are LNHDA and SQIVND (reference sequence). Trimming cost V 5 bases and J 5 bases; bases outside gene matches: 6. In DNA, the CDR3 is TGTGCCAGTAGTGCCGGGACAGCCGATAATTCACCCCTCCACTTT. This encodes CASSAGTADNSPLHF.

This clone was counted only a few times. V and J are TRBV28 and TRBJ1-2, with TRBD1 as a possible D gene (5 bases). The CDR3 runs to 13 residues. The germline gives CDR1 MDHEN, CDR2 SYDVKM. V was pared by 5 bases and J by 6 bases, with 13 bases between. The CDR3 loop reads CASSLRVGDGYTF. DNA of the CDR3: TGTGCCAGCAGTCTCAGGGTAGGAGATGGCTACACCTTC.

The V call is TRBV7-9, the J call TRBJ1-2; a possible D gene is TRBD1 (6 bases). The germline V gene has CDR1 SEHNR and CDR2 FQNEAQ (reference sequence). Between the trimmed V and J ends, which lost 5 bases and 1 base, there was a span of 17 bases. The CDR3 extends over 16 amino acids. In DNA form, the CDR3 reads TGTGCCAGCAGCATCTCGACAGGAGCTTATAACTATGGCTACACCTTC. This sequence encodes CASSISTGAYNYGYTF.

This chain uses TRBV5-1 with TRBJ2-5, with a tentative D call TRBD1 (5 bases). The CDR3 spans 14 residues. Germline loops: CDR1 SGHRS, CDR2 YFSETQ. V lost 3 bases and J 3 bases, leaving 12 bases between the germline ends. The CDR3 nucleotides are TGCGCCAGCAGCTGGGGCCAAGGGGAAGAGACCCAGTACTTC. It translates to CASSWGQGEETQYF.

This clone has only one observation. This chain connects TRBV9 to TRBJ2-2, with D possibly being TRBD2 (6 bases). The CDR3 is 14 residues long. Germline V CDR1 and CDR2: SGDLS, YYNGEE. V dropped 2 bases and J dropped 4 bases, with 9 bases sitting between them. The CDR3 nucleotides are TGTGCCAGCAGCGTGGGGGGTGGCACCGGGGAGCTGTTTTTT. Its translation is CASSVGGGTGELFF.